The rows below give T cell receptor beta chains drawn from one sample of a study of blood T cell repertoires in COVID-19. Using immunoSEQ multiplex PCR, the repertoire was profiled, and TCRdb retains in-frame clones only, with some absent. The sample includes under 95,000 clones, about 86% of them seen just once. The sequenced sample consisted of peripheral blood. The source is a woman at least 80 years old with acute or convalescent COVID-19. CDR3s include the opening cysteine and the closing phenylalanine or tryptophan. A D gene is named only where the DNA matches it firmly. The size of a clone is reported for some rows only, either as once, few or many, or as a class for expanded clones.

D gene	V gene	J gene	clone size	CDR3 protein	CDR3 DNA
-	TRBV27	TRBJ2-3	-	CASSLTKGTDTQYF	TGTGCCAGCAGTTTGACTAAAGGCACAGATACGCAGTATTTT
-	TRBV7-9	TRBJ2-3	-	CASSLGVSLEADTQYF	TGTGCCAGCAGCTTAGGTGTCAGCCTAGAGGCAGATACGCAGTATTTT
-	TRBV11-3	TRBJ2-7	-	CASSLRTGSYEQYF	TGTGCCAGCAGCTTAAGAACGGGCTCCTACGAGCAGTACTTC
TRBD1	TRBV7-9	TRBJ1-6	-	CASSLGDRANSPLHF	TGTGCCAGCAGCTTAGGGGACAGGGCGAATTCACCCCTCCACTTT
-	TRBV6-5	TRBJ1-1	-	CASSYAQRGTEAFF	TGTGCCAGCAGTTACGCACAGCGGGGCACTGAAGCTTTCTTT
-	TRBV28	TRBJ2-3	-	CASSPSYLLTDTQYF	TGTGCCAGCAGTCCCAGTTACCTACTAACAGATACGCAGTATTTT
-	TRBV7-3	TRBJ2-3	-	CASSLNASPDTQYF	TGTGCCAGCAGCTTAAATGCTAGCCCAGATACGCAGTATTTT
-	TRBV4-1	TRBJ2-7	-	CASSQAPTTYEQYF	TGCGCCAGCAGCCAAGCCCCTACCACCTACGAGCAGTACTTC
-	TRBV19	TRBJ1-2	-	CASSRDQQGLIYGYTF	TGTGCCAGTAGTAGGGACCAGCAGGGGTTAATCTATGGCTACACCTTC
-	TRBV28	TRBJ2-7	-	CASRRTATYEQYF	TGTGCCAGCAGGAGGACAGCTACCTACGAGCAGTACTTC
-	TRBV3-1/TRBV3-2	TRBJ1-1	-	CASSHWGGQNTEAFF	TGTGCCAGCAGCCATTGGGGGGGCCAGAACACTGAAGCTTTCTTT
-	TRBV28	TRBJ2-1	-	CASSLWGGGGNEQFF	TGTGCCAGCAGTTTATGGGGAGGGGGAGGCAATGAGCAGTTCTTC
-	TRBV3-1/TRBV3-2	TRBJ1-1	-	CASSQVAGYTEAFF	TGTGCCAGCAGCCAAGTGGCAGGCTACACTGAAGCTTTCTTT
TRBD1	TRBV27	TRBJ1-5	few	CASRPLGQGSQPQHF	TGTGCCAGCAGACCTTTGGGACAGGGGAGCCAGCCCCAGCATTTT
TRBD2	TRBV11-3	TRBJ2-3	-	CASSFDLAGGRTDTQYF	TGTGCCAGCAGCTTTGACCTAGCGGGGGGCAGAACAGATACGCAGTATTTT
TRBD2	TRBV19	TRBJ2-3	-	CASSIDKTGLAVTDTQYF	TGTGCCAGTAGTATAGATAAAACGGGACTAGCGGTCACAGATACGCAGTATTTT
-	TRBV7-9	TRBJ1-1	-	CASSFFREGTEAFF	TGTGCCAGCAGCTTCTTCAGGGAGGGCACTGAAGCTTTCTTT
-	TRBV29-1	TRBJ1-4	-	CSVEVGQGPTNEKLFF	TGCAGCGTTGAAGTGGGGCAGGGCCCAACTAATGAAAAACTGTTTTTT
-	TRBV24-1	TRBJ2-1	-	CATSEALGGGPYNEQFF	TGTGCCACCAGTGAGGCCCTGGGAGGGGGACCTTACAATGAGCAGTTCTTC
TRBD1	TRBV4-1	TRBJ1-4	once	CASSQKRIGQDGEKLFF	TGCGCCAGCAGCCAGAAGAGGATCGGACAGGACGGAGAAAAACTGTTTTTT
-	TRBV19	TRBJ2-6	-	CASSIAGLSGANVLTF	TGTGCCAGTAGTATCGCAGGCCTCTCTGGGGCCAACGTCCTGACTTTC
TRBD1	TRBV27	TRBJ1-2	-	CASSYRDRNYGYTF	TGTGCCAGCAGTTACCGGGACAGGAACTATGGCTACACCTTC
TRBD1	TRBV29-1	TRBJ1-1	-	CSAPRTGSNTEAFF	TGCAGCGCCCCTCGGACAGGGAGCAACACTGAAGCTTTCTTT
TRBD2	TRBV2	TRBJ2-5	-	CASRERGYQETQYF	TGTGCCAGCAGGGAGCGGGGTTATCAAGAGACCCAGTACTTC
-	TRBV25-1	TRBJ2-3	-	CASSGRADTQYF	TGTGCCAGCAGTGGAAGAGCAGATACGCAGTATTTT
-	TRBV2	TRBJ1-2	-	CASRQYGYTF	TGTGCCAGCAGACAATATGGCTACACCTTC
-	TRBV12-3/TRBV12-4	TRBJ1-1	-	CASSLRRNTEAFF	TGTGCCAGCAGTTTACGCAGGAACACTGAAGCTTTCTTT
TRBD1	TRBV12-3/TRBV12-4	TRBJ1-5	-	CASGQGGNQPQHF	TGTGCCAGCGGACAGGGTGGCAATCAGCCCCAGCATTTT
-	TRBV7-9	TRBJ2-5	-	CAVSSGGPPYF	TGTGCCGTCTCTTCCGGGGGACCCCCGTACTTC